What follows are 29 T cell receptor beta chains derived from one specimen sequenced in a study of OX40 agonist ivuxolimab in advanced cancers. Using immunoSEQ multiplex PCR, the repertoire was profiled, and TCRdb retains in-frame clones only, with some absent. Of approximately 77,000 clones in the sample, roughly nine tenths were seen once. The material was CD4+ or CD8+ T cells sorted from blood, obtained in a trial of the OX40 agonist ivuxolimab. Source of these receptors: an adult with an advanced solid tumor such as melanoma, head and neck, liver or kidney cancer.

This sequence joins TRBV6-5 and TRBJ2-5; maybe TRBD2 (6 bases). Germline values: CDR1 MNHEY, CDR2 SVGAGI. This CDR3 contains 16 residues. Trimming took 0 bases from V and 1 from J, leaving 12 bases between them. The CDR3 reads CASSYSEGSIQETQYF. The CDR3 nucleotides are TGTGCCAGCAGTTACTCGGAGGGGTCGATCCAAGAGACCCAGTACTTC.

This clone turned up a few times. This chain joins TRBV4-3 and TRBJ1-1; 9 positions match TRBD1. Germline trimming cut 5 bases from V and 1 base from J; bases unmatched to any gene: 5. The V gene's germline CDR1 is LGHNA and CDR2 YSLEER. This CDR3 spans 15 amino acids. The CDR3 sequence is CASSYWTGANTEAFF. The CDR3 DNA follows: TGCGCCAGCAGCTACTGGACAGGGGCGAACACTGAAGCTTTCTTT.

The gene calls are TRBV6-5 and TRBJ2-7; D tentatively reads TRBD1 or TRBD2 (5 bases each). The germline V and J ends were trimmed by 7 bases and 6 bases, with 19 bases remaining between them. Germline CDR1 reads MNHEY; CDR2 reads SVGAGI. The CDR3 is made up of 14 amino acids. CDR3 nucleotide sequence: TGTGCCAGCACCCTAGGGACCGACAGCGTCGAGCAGTACTTC. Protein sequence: CASTLGTDSVEQYF.

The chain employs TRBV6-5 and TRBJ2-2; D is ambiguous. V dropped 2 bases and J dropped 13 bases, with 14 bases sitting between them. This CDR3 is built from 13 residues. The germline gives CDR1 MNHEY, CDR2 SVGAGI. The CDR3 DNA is TGTGCCAGCAGTTACGGCGTCTACGGTTGGCTGTTTTTT. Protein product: CASSYGVYGWLFF.

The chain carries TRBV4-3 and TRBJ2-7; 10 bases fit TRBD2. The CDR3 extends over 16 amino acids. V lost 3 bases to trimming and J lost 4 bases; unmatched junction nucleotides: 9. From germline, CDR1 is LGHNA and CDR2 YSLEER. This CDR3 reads CASSHDWTSGAYEQYF. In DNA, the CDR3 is TGCGCCAGCAGCCATGATTGGACTAGCGGCGCTTACGAGCAGTACTTC.

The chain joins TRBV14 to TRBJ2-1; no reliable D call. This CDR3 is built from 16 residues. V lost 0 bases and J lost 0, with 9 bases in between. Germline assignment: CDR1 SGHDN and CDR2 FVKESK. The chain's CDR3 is CASSQDETNSYNEQFF. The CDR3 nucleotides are TGTGCCAGCAGCCAAGATGAGACCAACTCCTACAATGAGCAGTTCTTC.

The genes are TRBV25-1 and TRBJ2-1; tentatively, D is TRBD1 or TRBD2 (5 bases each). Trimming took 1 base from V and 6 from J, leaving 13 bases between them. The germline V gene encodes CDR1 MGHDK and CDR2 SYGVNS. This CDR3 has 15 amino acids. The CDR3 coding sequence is TGTGCCAGCAGTGAATTGGGGGAAGCAGCCAATGAGCAGTTCTTC. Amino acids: CASSELGEAANEQFF.

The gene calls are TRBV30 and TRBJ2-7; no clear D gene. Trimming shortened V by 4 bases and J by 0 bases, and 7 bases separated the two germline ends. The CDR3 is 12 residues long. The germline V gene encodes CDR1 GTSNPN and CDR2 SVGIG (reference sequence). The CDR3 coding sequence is TGTGCCTGGATTACGAGCTCCTACGAGCAGTACTTC. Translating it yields CAWITSSYEQYF.

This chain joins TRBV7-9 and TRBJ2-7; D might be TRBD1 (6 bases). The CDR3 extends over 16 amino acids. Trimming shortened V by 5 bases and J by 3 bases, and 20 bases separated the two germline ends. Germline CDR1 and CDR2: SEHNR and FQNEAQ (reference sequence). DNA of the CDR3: TGTGCCAGCAGCCTGCAGACAGGCGAACATGTCTACGAGCAGTACTTC. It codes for CASSLQTGEHVYEQYF.

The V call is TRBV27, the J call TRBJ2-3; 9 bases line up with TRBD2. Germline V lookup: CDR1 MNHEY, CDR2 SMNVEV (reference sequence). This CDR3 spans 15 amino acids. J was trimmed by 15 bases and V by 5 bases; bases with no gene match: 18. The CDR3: CASSPPPGLARRPYF. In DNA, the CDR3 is TGTGCCAGCAGTCCCCCACCGGGACTAGCCAGGAGGCCTTATTTT.

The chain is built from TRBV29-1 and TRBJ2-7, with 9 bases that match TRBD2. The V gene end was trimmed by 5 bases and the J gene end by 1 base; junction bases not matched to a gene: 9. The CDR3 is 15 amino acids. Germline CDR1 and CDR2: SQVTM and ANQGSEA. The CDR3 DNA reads TGCAGCGTTACCACTAGCGCGGGAGGGTCCTACGAGCAGTACTTC. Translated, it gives CSVTTSAGGSYEQYF.

CDR3 sequence (DNA): TGTGCCAGCAGCGGCGGGTTACTAGCCAAAAACATTCAGTACTTC. This sequence encodes CASSGGLLAKNIQYF. The V call is TRBV27, the J call TRBJ2-4; perhaps TRBD2 as D (5 bases). The CDR3 sequence is 15 residues long. V was cut by 6 bases and J by 0 bases, with 12 bases left in between. Germline V lookup: CDR1 MNHEY, CDR2 SMNVEV (reference sequence).

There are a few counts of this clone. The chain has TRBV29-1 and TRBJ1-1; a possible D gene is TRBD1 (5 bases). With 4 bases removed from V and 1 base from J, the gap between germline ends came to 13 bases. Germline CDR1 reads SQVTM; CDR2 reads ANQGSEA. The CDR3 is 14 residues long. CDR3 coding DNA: TGCAGCGTTGCCGGGACGGGGAGGAACACTGAAGCTTTCTTT. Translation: CSVAGTGRNTEAFF. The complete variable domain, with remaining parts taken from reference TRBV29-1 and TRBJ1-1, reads SAVISQKPSRDICQRGTSLTIQCQVDSQVTMMFWYRQQPGQSLTLIATANQGSEATYESGFVIDKFPISRPNLTFSTLTVSNMSPEDSSIYLCSVAGTGRNTEAFFGQGTRLTVV.

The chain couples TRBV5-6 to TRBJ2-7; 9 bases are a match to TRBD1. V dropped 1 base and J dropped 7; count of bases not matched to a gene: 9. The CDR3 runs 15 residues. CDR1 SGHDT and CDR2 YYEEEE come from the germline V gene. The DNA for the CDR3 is TGTGCCAGCAGCTTGCTACAGGGGGCGCCGGGGGAGCAGTACTTC. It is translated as CASSLLQGAPGEQYF.

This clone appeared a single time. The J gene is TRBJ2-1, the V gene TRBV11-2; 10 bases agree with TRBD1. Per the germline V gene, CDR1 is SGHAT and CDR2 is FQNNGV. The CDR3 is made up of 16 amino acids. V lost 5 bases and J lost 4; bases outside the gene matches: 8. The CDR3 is CASSPGDRGSYNEQFF. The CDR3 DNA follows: TGTGCCAGCAGCCCAGGGGACAGGGGTTCTTACAATGAGCAGTTCTTC.

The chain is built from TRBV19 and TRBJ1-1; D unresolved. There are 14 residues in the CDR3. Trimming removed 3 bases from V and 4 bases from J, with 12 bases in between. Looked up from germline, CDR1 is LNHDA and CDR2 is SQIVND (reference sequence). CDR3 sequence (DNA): TGTGCCAGTAGTATTGGAGGGATGGGCACTGAAGCTTTCTTT. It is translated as CASSIGGMGTEAFF. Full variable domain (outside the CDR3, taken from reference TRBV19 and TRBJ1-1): DGGITQSPKYLFRKEGQNVTLSCEQNLNHDAMYWYRQDPGQGLRLIYYSQIVNDFQKGDIAEGYSVSREKKESFPLTVTSAQKNPTAFYLCASSIGGMGTEAFFGQGTRLTVV.

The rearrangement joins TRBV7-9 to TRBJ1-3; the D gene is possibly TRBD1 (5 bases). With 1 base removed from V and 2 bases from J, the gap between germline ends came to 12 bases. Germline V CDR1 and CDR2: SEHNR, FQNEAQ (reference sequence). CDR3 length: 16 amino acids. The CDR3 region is CASSLDRMGAGNTIYF. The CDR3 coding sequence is TGTGCCAGCAGCTTAGACAGGATGGGGGCTGGAAACACCATATATTTT.

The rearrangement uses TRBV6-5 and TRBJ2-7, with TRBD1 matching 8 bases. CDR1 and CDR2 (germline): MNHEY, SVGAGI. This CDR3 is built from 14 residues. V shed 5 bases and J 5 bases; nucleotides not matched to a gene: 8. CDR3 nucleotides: TGTGCCAGCAGTCACGGACAGGGTATCGACGAGCAGTACTTC. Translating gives CASSHGQGIDEQYF.

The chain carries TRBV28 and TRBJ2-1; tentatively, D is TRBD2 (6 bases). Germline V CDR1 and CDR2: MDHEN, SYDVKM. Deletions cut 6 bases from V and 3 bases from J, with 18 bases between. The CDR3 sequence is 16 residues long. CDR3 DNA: TGTGCCAGCAGGCACCTAGCGTCGGTATACTACAATGAGCAGTTCTTC. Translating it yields CASRHLASVYYNEQFF.

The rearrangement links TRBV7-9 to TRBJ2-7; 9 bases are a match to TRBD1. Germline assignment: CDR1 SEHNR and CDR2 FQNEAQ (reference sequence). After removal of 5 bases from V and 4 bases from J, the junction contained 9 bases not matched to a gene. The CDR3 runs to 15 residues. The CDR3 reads CASSAPGQGGYEQYF. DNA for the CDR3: TGTGCCAGCAGCGCACCGGGACAGGGTGGTTACGAGCAGTACTTC.

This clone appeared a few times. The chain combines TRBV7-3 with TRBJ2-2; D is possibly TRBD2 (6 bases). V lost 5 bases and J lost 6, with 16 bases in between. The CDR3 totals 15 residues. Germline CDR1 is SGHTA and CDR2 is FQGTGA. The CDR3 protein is CASSPGTSGAGELFF. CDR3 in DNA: TGTGCCAGCAGCCCCGGGACTTCTGGAGCCGGGGAGCTGTTTTTT.

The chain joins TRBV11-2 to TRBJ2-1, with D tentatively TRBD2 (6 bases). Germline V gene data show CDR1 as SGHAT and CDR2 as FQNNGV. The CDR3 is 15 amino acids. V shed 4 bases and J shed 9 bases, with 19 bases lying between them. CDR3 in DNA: TGTGCCAGCAGCTCATCGGAGGGGCCCTTAGCTGAGCAGTTCTTC. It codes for CASSSSEGPLAEQFF.

For the CDR3, the DNA is TGTGCCAGCACCTTTGGAGGGCTTCAGCCCCAGCATTTT. Its translation is CASTFGGLQPQHF. The chain combines TRBV5-8 with TRBJ1-5; no clear D gene. Germline-derived CDR1 and CDR2 are SGHTS and YDEGEE. Trimming pared 6 bases from V and 6 bases from J, leaving 13 bases between. This CDR3 is 13 amino acids long.

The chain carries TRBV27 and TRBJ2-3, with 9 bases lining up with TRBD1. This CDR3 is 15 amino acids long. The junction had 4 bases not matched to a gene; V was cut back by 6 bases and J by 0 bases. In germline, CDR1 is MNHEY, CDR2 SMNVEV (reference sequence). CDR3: CASSSGQGSTDTQYF. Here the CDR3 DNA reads TGTGCCAGCAGCTCCGGACAGGGGAGCACAGATACGCAGTATTTT.

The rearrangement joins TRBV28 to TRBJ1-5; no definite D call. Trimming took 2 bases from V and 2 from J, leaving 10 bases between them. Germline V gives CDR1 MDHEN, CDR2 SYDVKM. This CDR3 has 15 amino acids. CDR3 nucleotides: TGTGCCAGCAGTTTAACCTCGGAGGGCAATCAGCCCCAGCATTTT. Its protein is CASSLTSEGNQPQHF.

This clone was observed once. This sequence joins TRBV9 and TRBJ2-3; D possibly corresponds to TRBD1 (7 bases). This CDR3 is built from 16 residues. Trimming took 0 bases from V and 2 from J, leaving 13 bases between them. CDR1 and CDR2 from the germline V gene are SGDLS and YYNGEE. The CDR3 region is CASSVEGASVTDTQYF. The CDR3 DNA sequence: TGTGCCAGCAGCGTAGAGGGGGCTAGCGTCACAGATACGCAGTATTTT.

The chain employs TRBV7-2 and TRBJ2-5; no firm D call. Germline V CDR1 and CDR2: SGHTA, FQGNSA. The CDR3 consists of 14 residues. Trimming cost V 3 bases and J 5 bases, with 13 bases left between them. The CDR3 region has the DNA TGTGCCAGCAGCTTTGTCTTGGGCGTGGAGACCCAGTACTTC. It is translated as CASSFVLGVETQYF.

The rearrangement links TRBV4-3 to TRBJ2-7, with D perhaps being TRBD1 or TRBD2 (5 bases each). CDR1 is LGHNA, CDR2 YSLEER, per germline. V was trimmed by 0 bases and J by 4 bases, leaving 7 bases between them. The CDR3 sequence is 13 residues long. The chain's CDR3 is CASSQDWGYEQYF. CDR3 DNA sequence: TGCGCCAGCAGCCAAGATTGGGGGTACGAGCAGTACTTC.

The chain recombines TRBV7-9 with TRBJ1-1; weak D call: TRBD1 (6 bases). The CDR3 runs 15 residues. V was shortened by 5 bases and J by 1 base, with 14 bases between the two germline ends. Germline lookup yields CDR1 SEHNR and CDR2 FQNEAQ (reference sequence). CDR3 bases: TGTGCCAGCAGCGCCATCGGACAGCCGAACACTGAAGCTTTCTTT. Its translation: CASSAIGQPNTEAFF.